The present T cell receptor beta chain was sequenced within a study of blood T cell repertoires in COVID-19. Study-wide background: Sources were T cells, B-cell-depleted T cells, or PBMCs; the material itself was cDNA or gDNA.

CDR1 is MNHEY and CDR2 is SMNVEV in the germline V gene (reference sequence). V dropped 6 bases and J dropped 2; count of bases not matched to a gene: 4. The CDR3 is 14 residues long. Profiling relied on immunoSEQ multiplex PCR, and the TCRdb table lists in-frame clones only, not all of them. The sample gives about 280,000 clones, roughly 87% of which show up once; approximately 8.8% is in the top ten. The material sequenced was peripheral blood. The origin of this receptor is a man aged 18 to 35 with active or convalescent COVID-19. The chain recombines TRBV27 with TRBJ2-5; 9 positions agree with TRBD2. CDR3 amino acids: CASRASGAQETQYF. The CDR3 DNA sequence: TGTGCCAGCAGAGCTAGCGGGGCGCAAGAGACCCAGTACTTC.